Each of the 12 T cell receptor beta chains below was sequenced from the same sample in a study of identifying expanded T cells in peripheral blood. Here immunoSEQ multiplex PCR was the method, and the copy in TCRdb shows in-frame clones only, minus some. This table has about 100,000 clones, about 87% appearing once. Sequencing used blood. The receptors originated from a person between 18 and 70 years old in good health.

The chain uses TRBV2 and TRBJ2-7; the D gene is possibly TRBD1 (5 bases). CDR3 length: 15 residues. Germline loops: CDR1 SNHLY, CDR2 FYNNEI. V gave up 2 bases and J gave up 2 bases, with 13 bases separating them. The CDR3 DNA is TGTGCCAGCAGTGAACGCAGGGTGATGACCTACGAGCAGTACTTC. Its translation: CASSERRVMTYEQYF.

The V call is TRBV13, the J call TRBJ1-2; 7 bases are a match to TRBD1. The length of the CDR3 is 16 residues. J lost 3 bases, V lost 5 bases, and 12 bases had no gene match. Germline CDR1 is PRHDT and CDR2 is FYEKMQ (reference sequence). The CDR3 sequence: CASSGRGRDSYYGYTF. For the CDR3, the DNA is TGTGCCAGCAGCGGGCGGGGGAGGGACAGCTACTATGGCTACACCTTC. The full variable domain, rest sourced from reference TRBV13 and TRBJ1-2, is AAGVIQSPRHLIKEKRETATLKCYPIPRHDTVYWYQQGPGQDPQFLISFYEKMQSDKGSIPDRFSAQQFSDYHSELNMSSLELGDSALYFCASSGRGRDSYYGYTFGSGTRLTVV.

The rearrangement joins TRBV18 to TRBJ1-4; a weak D match, TRBD1 (5 bases). Trimming cost V 1 base and J 1 base, with 13 bases left between them. CDR1 is KGHSH, CDR2 LQKENI, per germline. The CDR3 consists of 17 residues. CDR3 loop: CASSPRENRGTNEKLFF. CDR3 sequence (DNA): TGTGCCAGCTCACCACGGGAGAATAGGGGAACTAATGAAAAACTGTTTTTT.

The gene calls are TRBV11-2 and TRBJ2-1; D call uncertain. The CDR3 runs 13 residues. Germline lookup yields CDR1 SGHAT and CDR2 FQNNGV. V dropped 5 bases and J dropped 3 bases, with 8 bases sitting between them. CDR3 coding DNA: TGTGCCAGCAGCCTCCACCGCTACAATGAGCAGTTCTTC. It codes for CASSLHRYNEQFF.

V usage is TRBV11-3 and J usage is TRBJ2-7; D not resolved. The length of the CDR3 is 13 residues. Germline V CDR1 and CDR2: SGHNT, YENEEA. V dropped 5 bases and J dropped 7 bases, with 15 bases sitting between them. The DNA for the CDR3 is TGTGCCAGCAGCACGTCACTACTCCGGGAGCAGTACTTC. Its translation: CASSTSLLREQYF.

The chain has TRBV5-4 and TRBJ2-2; 7 bases are shared with TRBD2. J was trimmed by 4 bases and V by 4 bases; bases with no gene match: 10. The CDR3 is 16 residues long. CDR1 and CDR2 from the germline V gene are SGHNT and YYREEE (reference sequence). CDR3 sequence (DNA): TGTGCCAGCAGCCCGGGGGGACCACCGGGCACCGGGGAGCTGTTTTTT. Protein sequence: CASSPGGPPGTGELFF.

The genes are TRBV7-9 and TRBJ2-7, with D unresolved. CDR3 length: 12 residues. Germline CDR1 and CDR2: SEHNR and FQNEAQ (reference sequence). V was cut by 0 bases and J by 4 bases, with 4 bases left in between. This CDR3 is CASSLAVYEQYF. The CDR3 DNA sequence: TGTGCCAGCAGCTTAGCAGTTTACGAGCAGTACTTC.

The chain couples TRBV11-1 to TRBJ2-7; 8 bases align to TRBD1. The length of the CDR3 is 16 residues. Germline V gives CDR1 SGHAT, CDR2 FQDESV (reference sequence). V lost 5 bases to trimming and J lost 6 bases; unmatched junction nucleotides: 15. The CDR3 DNA is TGTGCCAGCAGCCAGGGGGCCGGGACAGTAGGGCTCGAGCAGTACTTC. This encodes CASSQGAGTVGLEQYF. The variable domain in full, with the rest retrieved from reference TRBV11-1 and TRBJ2-7, is EAEVAQSPRYKITEKSQAVAFWCDPISGHATLYWYRQILGQGPELLVQFQDESVVDDSQLPKDRFSAERLKGVDSTLKIQPAELGDSAMYLCASSQGAGTVGLEQYFGPGTRLTVT.

This clone showed up just a few times. This chain connects TRBV10-3 to TRBJ1-2; D uncertain. V was shortened by 4 bases and J by 1 base, with 7 bases between the two germline ends. Germline V lookup: CDR1 ENHRY, CDR2 SYGVKD. The CDR3 consists of 13 residues. This CDR3 reads CAISASNNYGYTF. The DNA for the CDR3 is TGTGCCATCAGTGCCAGTAATAACTATGGCTACACCTTC.

The rearrangement links TRBV13 to TRBJ1-2; D is unresolved. Germline V gene sequence: CDR1 PRHDT, CDR2 FYEKMQ (reference sequence). V lost 5 bases, J lost 3 bases, and 7 bases lay in between. This CDR3 has 12 residues. As DNA, the CDR3 is TGTGCCAGCAGCCTCTCCCACTATGGCTACACCTTC. Amino acids: CASSLSHYGYTF.

The chain has TRBV28 and TRBJ1-1, with 10 bases aligning to TRBD1. The germline gives CDR1 MDHEN, CDR2 SYDVKM. There are 13 residues in the CDR3. V trimming: 6 bases; J trimming: 11 bases; junction bases outside the gene matches: 9. The CDR3 DNA reads as TGTGCCAGCAGCCTGGGGACAGGGGTTCCGGCTTTCTTT. Protein: CASSLGTGVPAFF.

V and J are TRBV11-2 and TRBJ2-7; D ambiguous. The length of the CDR3 is 14 residues. Per germline, CDR1 SGHAT and CDR2 FQNNGV. Trimming removed 3 bases at V and 0 bases at J, with 9 bases between. The CDR3 protein is CASSFFSSSYEQYF. The CDR3 coding sequence is TGTGCCAGCAGCTTTTTTTCAAGCTCCTACGAGCAGTACTTC.